This T cell receptor (beta chain) was observed in a study of blood T cell repertoires in COVID-19. Looking at the study overall: Samples representing acute and convalescent COVID-19 were sourced from the United States, Italy and Spain.

The table came from immunoSEQ multiplex PCR; TCRdb's copy has only in-frame clones and leaves some out. The table records under 350,000 clones, just over 85% of them present only once. Germline V lookup: CDR1 SGHRS, CDR2 YFSETQ. The V end was cut by 0 bases, the J end by 4 bases, with 10 bases between. The CDR3 loop spans 14 amino acids. The sample taken for sequencing was PBMCs or T cells enriched from blood (not recorded which). The clonotype was recovered from a man younger than 40 who had recovered from COVID-19. The J gene is TRBJ1-2, the V gene TRBV5-1; perhaps TRBD1 as D (6 bases). CDR3 DNA sequence: TGCGCCAGCAGCTTGGATGTCAGGGGCTATGGCTACACCTTC. Encoded protein: CASSLDVRGYGYTF.